The present TCR beta chain was sequenced within a study of beta chain features in type 1 diabetes. V lost 3 bases, J lost 4 bases, and 7 bases stayed unmatched. CDR1 and CDR2 (germline): KGHSH, LQKENI. The CDR3 length is 15 residues. Isolated RNA was reverse transcribed in full, so expressed TCRB transcripts were sequenced. Sequencing used immunoSEQ multiplex PCR; TCRdb keeps in-frame clones, though not all of them. The sample carries fewer than 150,000 clones, less than 8.5% recorded once. The sample consisted of central memory CD4+ T cells from blood. This sequence was found in a woman under 40 in good health. The chain combines TRBV18 with TRBJ2-7, with 9 nucleotides matching TRBD1. The CDR3 sequence: CASSPRGTGSYEQYF. Here the CDR3 DNA reads TGTGCCAGCTCACCTCGAGGGACAGGGTCTTACGAGCAGTACTTC. Full variable domain (outside the CDR3, taken from reference TRBV18 and TRBJ2-7): NAGVMQNPRHLVRRRGQEARLRCSPMKGHSHVYWYRQLPEEGLKFMVYLQKENIIDESGMPKERFSAEFPKEGPSILRIQQVVRGDSAAYFCASSPRGTGSYEQYFGPGTRLTVT.